These 27 T cell receptor beta chains were all obtained from the same sample, sequenced in a study of blood T cell repertoires in COVID-19. Data came from immunoSEQ multiplex PCR; TCRdb stores just in-frame clones and leaves some out. The sample carries some 64,000 clones, roughly 80% recorded once. Material: peripheral blood. Receptors originate from a man aged 60 to 75 with acute or convalescent COVID-19.

A note on this clone: At one of its ends the junction is not consistent with the germline gene, which may arise from a read error. Other DNA sequences in the sample encode the same CDR3. The chain uses TRBV5-1 and TRBJ2-7; D is uncertain. CDR1 is SGHRS, CDR2 YFSETQ, per germline. This CDR3 has 13 amino acids. CDR3 sequence: CASSSSGLYEQYF. The DNA of the CDR3 is TGCGCCAGTAGCTCCTCAGGTCTCTACGAGCAGTACTTC.

The sample holds one count of this clone. The J gene is TRBJ1-1, the V gene TRBV6-1, with 7 bases lining up with TRBD1. The V segment lost 6 bases and the J segment 7 bases; nucleotides outside the gene matches: 5. The V gene's germline CDR1 is MNHNS and CDR2 SASEGT. This CDR3 spans 12 amino acids. CDR3 DNA: TGTGCCAGCAGCTGGACAGGCGTTGAAGCTTTCTTT. It codes for CASSWTGVEAFF.

The DNA of the CDR3 is TGCGCCAGCAGCAGGGGACTAGCGGGAGGACCAAGGTATTTT. This translates into CASSRGLAGGPRYF. V usage is TRBV5-1 and J usage is TRBJ2-3, with 15 bases aligning to TRBD2. Germline V gene sequence: CDR1 SGHRS, CDR2 YFSETQ. The CDR3 is made up of 14 amino acids. V was pared by 4 bases and J by 14 bases, with 8 bases of the junction left unmatched.

This rearrangement joins TRBV7-9 to TRBJ2-1, with 14 nucleotides matching TRBD2. The germline V gene encodes CDR1 SEHNR and CDR2 FQNEAQ (reference sequence). The ends lost 0 bases at V and 10 bases at J; junction bases unmatched: 2. The CDR3 sequence is 15 residues long. CDR3 bases: TGTGCCAGCAGCTTAGCGGGACTAGCGGGAGAGGAGCAGTTCTTC. It translates to CASSLAGLAGEEQFF.

The chain employs TRBV27 and TRBJ1-6, with D possibly TRBD1 on 5 matching bases. V shed 5 bases and J shed 2 bases, with 16 bases lying between them. Germline-derived CDR1 and CDR2 are MNHEY and SMNVEV (reference sequence). The length of the CDR3 is 17 residues. CDR3 nucleotides: TGTGCCAGCAGTCTGGGGCCCTCCCACGCCTATAATTCACCCCTCCACTTT. Protein sequence: CASSLGPSHAYNSPLHF.

The CDR3 loop is CASGLSYEQYF. CDR3 nucleotides: TGTGCCAGCGGACTTTCCTACGAGCAGTACTTC. The V and J genes are TRBV27 and TRBJ2-7; D perhaps matches TRBD2 (5 bases). V was cut by 8 bases and J by 1 base, with 6 bases left in between. The CDR3 extends over 11 amino acids. CDR1 and CDR2 (germline): MNHEY, SMNVEV (reference sequence).

The chain links TRBV5-1 to TRBJ1-4; 7 positions agree with TRBD1. The V and J ends lost 0 bases and 5 bases, in that order; junction bases with no gene match: 1. CDR3 length: 14 residues. The germline CDR1 and CDR2 sequences are SGHRS and YFSETQ. CDR3 nucleotide sequence: TGCGCCAGCAGCTTGGCAGGGGGGAATGAAAAACTGTTTTTT. It translates to CASSLAGGNEKLFF.

The V and J genes are TRBV30 and TRBJ2-5; 7 bases agree with TRBD1. The V gene's germline CDR1 is GTSNPN and CDR2 SVGIG (reference sequence). This CDR3 has 15 residues. The J segment lost 2 bases and the V segment lost 3 bases, leaving 9 bases of the junction unmatched. CDR3 sequence: CAWRGPGQPQETQYF. CDR3 DNA: TGTGCCTGGAGGGGCCCGGGACAGCCACAAGAGACCCAGTACTTC.

The V call is TRBV7-9, the J call TRBJ1-2, with a possible D match to TRBD1 (6 bases). Trimming stripped 1 base from V and 0 bases from J, with 6 bases between. The CDR3 consists of 14 residues. CDR1 SEHNR and CDR2 FQNEAQ come from the germline V gene (reference sequence). This CDR3 reads CASSLGQANYGYTF. In DNA form, the CDR3 reads TGTGCCAGCAGCTTAGGACAGGCTAACTATGGCTACACCTTC. Combining the CDR3 with reference TRBV7-9 and TRBJ1-2 gives the whole variable domain DTGVSQNPRHKITKRGQNVTFRCDPISEHNRLYWYRQTLGQGPEFLTYFQNEAQLEKSRLLSDRFSAERPKGSFSTLEIQRTEQGDSAMYLCASSLGQANYGYTFGSGTRLTVV.

This chain connects TRBV6-1 to TRBJ1-1; 7 bases are shared with TRBD1. The CDR3 length is 13 residues. In germline, CDR1 is MNHNS, CDR2 SASEGT. The junction had 11 bases not matched to a gene; V was cut back by 5 bases and J by 11 bases. CDR3 sequence: CASSQGIGGRAFF. For the CDR3, the DNA is TGTGCCAGCAGTCAAGGGATAGGGGGCAGGGCTTTCTTT.

This clone came up a few times. The chain couples TRBV24-1 to TRBJ2-1; 8 nucleotides match TRBD2. V trimming: 6 bases; J trimming: 3 bases; junction bases outside the gene matches: 3. The CDR3 runs 14 residues. CDR1 KGHDR and CDR2 SFDVKD come from the germline V gene. Here the CDR3 reads CATSLAGSYNEQFF. The CDR3 DNA sequence: TGTGCCACCAGTTTAGCGGGAAGCTACAATGAGCAGTTCTTC.

The gene calls are TRBV9 and TRBJ2-5, with 8 bases that match TRBD1. The germline CDR1 and CDR2 sequences are SGDLS and YYNGEE. The length of the CDR3 is 16 residues. J gave up 5 bases and V 4 bases, and 13 bases lay outside the gene matches. The CDR3 protein is CASSPTDRVLAETQYF. CDR3 nucleotide sequence: TGTGCCAGCAGCCCAACGGACAGGGTTCTGGCGGAGACCCAGTACTTC. Filled out from reference TRBV9 and TRBJ2-5, the complete variable domain reads DSGVTQTPKHLITATGQRVTLRCSPRSGDLSVYWYQQSLDQGLQFLIQYYNGEERAKGNILERFSAQQFPDLHSELNLSSLELGDSALYFCASSPTDRVLAETQYFGPGTRLLVL.

The rearrangement links TRBV5-1 to TRBJ2-1, with a tentative D call TRBD2 (7 bases). Germline assignment: CDR1 SGHRS and CDR2 YFSETQ. V was cut by 0 bases and J by 5 bases, with 12 bases left in between. The CDR3 contains 15 residues. CDR3 loop: CASSLVAGADNEQFF. CDR3 bases: TGCGCCAGCAGCTTGGTTGCGGGGGCCGACAATGAGCAGTTCTTC.

The chain uses TRBV6-5 and TRBJ1-5, with D perhaps matching TRBD1 (5 bases). V lost 4 bases to trimming and J lost 6 bases, with 16 bases between them. The CDR3 has 15 residues. CDR1 MNHEY and CDR2 SVGAGI come from the germline V gene. The CDR3 sequence: CASSSRRGRGQPQHF. As DNA, the CDR3 is TGTGCCAGCAGTTCTAGGCGGGGGAGGGGTCAGCCCCAGCATTTT.

J is TRBJ2-1 and V is TRBV2, with TRBD2 matching 8 bases. Losses at the gene ends were 4 bases for V and 1 base for J; bases not matched to a gene: 3. The CDR3 consists of 15 residues. The germline V gene has CDR1 SNHLY and CDR2 FYNNEI. The CDR3 reads CASSVSGGSYNEQFF. CDR3 nucleotides: TGTGCCAGCAGTGTCTCGGGAGGGTCCTACAATGAGCAGTTCTTC.

This sequence joins TRBV6-2 or TRBV6-3 and TRBJ2-7; TRBD2 matches 10 bases. After removal of 2 bases from V and 0 bases from J, the junction contained 7 bases not matched to a gene. CDR3 size: 17 residues. Per germline, CDR1 MNHEY and CDR2 SVGEGT. CDR3 DNA sequence: TGTGCCAGCAGTTACCCCCCAACTAGCGGGGTCTCCTACGAGCAGTACTTC. This translates into CASSYPPTSGVSYEQYF.

This clone was seen once. V gene TRBV29-1 combines with J gene TRBJ2-5; D is unclear. Germline CDR1 SQVTM, CDR2 ANQGSEA. The ends were cut back, 2 bases at V and 4 bases at J, with 5 bases in the middle. This CDR3 is built from 11 residues. CDR3 nucleotide sequence: TGCAGCGTTGAACGTCTAGAGACCCAGTACTTC. This codes for CSVERLETQYF.

The J gene is TRBJ1-1, the V gene TRBV18; tentative D call: TRBD1 (5 bases). CDR1 is KGHSH, CDR2 LQKENI, per germline. V lost 3 bases and J 1 base, leaving 9 bases between the germline ends. This CDR3 is 14 amino acids long. CDR3 amino acids: CASSPRTQNTEAFF. The CDR3 DNA reads TGTGCCAGCTCACCGAGGACACAGAACACTGAAGCTTTCTTT.

The chain joins TRBV11-1 to TRBJ2-5; 11 positions agree with TRBD1. Per germline, CDR1 SGHAT and CDR2 FQDESV (reference sequence). CDR3 length: 16 residues. V dropped 4 bases and J dropped 5; count of bases not matched to a gene: 9. Here the CDR3 DNA reads TGTGCCAGCAGCTCAGGACAGGGGGCAAATTTGGAGACCCAGTACTTC. Translation gives CASSSGQGANLETQYF.

V usage is TRBV19 and J usage is TRBJ2-1; 8 nucleotides line up with TRBD1. This CDR3 has 14 residues. Losses at the gene ends were 6 bases for V and 3 bases for J; bases not matched to a gene: 4. The germline V gene encodes CDR1 LNHDA and CDR2 SQIVND (reference sequence). CDR3 DNA sequence: TGTGCCAGTAGCAGGGGGCGGGACTACAATGAGCAGTTCTTC. Amino acids: CASSRGRDYNEQFF.

The table lists this clone with a count of one. Here the CDR3 DNA reads TGTGCCAGTAGTATAGATTCCGGGAGCCGGACCCAGTACTTC. Protein sequence: CASSIDSGSRTQYF. The V gene is TRBV19, the J gene TRBJ2-5; a weak D match, TRBD2 (6 bases). The CDR3 spans 14 residues. Trimming stripped 0 bases from V and 7 bases from J, with 12 bases between. CDR1 LNHDA and CDR2 SQIVND come from the germline V gene (reference sequence).

The CDR3 nucleotides read TGTGCCAGCAGCAAAGACCGGACAGGCCTCTCTTACGAGCAGTACTTC. This gives the protein CASSKDRTGLSYEQYF. The chain carries TRBV21-1 and TRBJ2-7; TRBD1, as called in the table, went unchecked against the DNA. TRBV21-1 is a pseudogene locus. This CDR3 has 16 amino acids.

This clone occurred once. J is TRBJ1-5 and V is TRBV6-2 or TRBV6-3; unclear D gene. Germline V CDR1 and CDR2: MNHEY, SVGEGT. V lost 5 bases, J lost 0 bases, and 8 bases lay in between. The CDR3 is 14 amino acids. CDR3 loop: CASSEMNSNQPQHF. The CDR3 DNA sequence: TGTGCCAGCAGTGAGATGAATAGCAATCAGCCCCAGCATTTT.

J is TRBJ1-5 and V is TRBV5-5; a weak D match, TRBD1 (6 bases). Germline V gene data show CDR1 as SGHKS and CDR2 as YYEKEE (reference sequence). This CDR3 has 15 residues. V lost 0 bases to trimming and J lost 2 bases, with 9 bases between them. This chain's CDR3 is CASSLVAGGNQPQHF. In nucleotides, the CDR3 is TGTGCCAGCAGCTTGGTGGCAGGGGGCAATCAGCCCCAGCATTTT.

This sequence joins TRBV18 and TRBJ1-5, with D hard to call. Trimming removed 6 bases from V and 2 bases from J, with 20 bases in between. Germline CDR1 KGHSH, CDR2 LQKENI. The CDR3 contains 17 residues. The CDR3 here is CASSITSLGGGNQPQHF. CDR3 sequence (DNA): TGTGCCAGCTCCATAACCAGCCTGGGCGGGGGCAATCAGCCCCAGCATTTT.

The chain is built from TRBV18 and TRBJ2-2, with 11 bases that match TRBD1. The CDR3 totals 14 residues. V shed 4 bases and J 5 bases; nucleotides not matched to a gene: 0. Germline loops: CDR1 KGHSH, CDR2 LQKENI. The CDR3 region has the DNA TGTGCCAGCTCACGGGACAGGGGGACCGGGGAGCTGTTTTTT. The encoded protein is CASSRDRGTGELFF.

The chain employs TRBV9 and TRBJ1-2; 9 bases agree with TRBD1. This CDR3 region has 12 residues. Trimming at V came to 3 bases and at J to 12 bases, leaving 6 bases not matched to a gene. The germline gives CDR1 SGDLS, CDR2 YYNGEE. The chain's CDR3 is CASSAGTGPHTF. CDR3 coding DNA: TGTGCCAGCAGCGCCGGGACAGGGCCTCACACCTTC.